The entry below gives a single T cell receptor (beta chain) sequence along with its context. The antigen remains undetermined. The data are from a study of PD-L1 blockade in urothelial cancer. This CDR3 region has 14 residues. Trimming left V 0 bases short and J 0 bases short, with 6 bases between. Germline V gives CDR1 SGDLS, CDR2 YYNGEE. The templates were synthetic TCR analogs, and they were spiked into each PCR. TCRdb keeps only in-frame clones here, not all; method: immunoSEQ multiplex PCR. The data contain 30,000 to 45,000 clones, roughly 82% of them seen just once; the ten biggest clones take up roughly a tenth. This sample's time point: peripheral blood 6 weeks after treatment start. Patient disease was locally advanced or metastatic urothelial carcinoma. Study observations and caveats: Tumor-associated blood clones were expanded more by durable-benefit patients at 3 weeks. Pretreatment blood TCR clonality under the median forecast improved survival.

Specimen: PBMCs, collected around atezolizumab (anti-PD-L1) treatment. The receptor was derived from a man aged 40-50 years with urothelial cancer. This chain links TRBV9 with TRBJ2-5; unclear D gene. CDR3 sequence reads: CASSVVADQETQYF. The CDR3 bases are TGTGCCAGCAGCGTAGTGGCGGACCAAGAGACCCAGTACTTC.